This TCR beta chain comes out of a study of CD8+ T cells in alopecia areata. Note on this clone: Its antigen is undetermined.

Study-wide findings and caveats: Lesional scalp, notably in alopecia totalis/universalis, had clonality above that of normal scalp. Patients showed less clear TCR sequence sharing than mice, possibly partly because of HLA diversity.

Following extraction, RNA underwent reverse transcription to cDNA, which served as the sequencing template. Sequencing was performed with immunoSEQ multiplex PCR; in TCRdb, only in-frame clones are kept and a portion is missing. The sample records 130,000 or so clones, approximately 57% being singletons. This sample's treatment: oral pan-JAK inhibitor, 5-10 mg twice daily. From alopecia areata patients, lesional scalp punch biopsies and peripheral blood were collected. From PBMCs, CD4+ and CD8+ T cells were sorted. The TCR was taken from a human donor with alopecia areata. Sequencing used CD4+ T cells sorted from blood, obtained at week 4, from a patient treated with tofacitinib.

The CDR3 DNA follows: TGTGCCAGCTCCCAGGGCCAGGAAGGTACTGAAGCTTTCTTT. Its translation is CASSQGQEGTEAFF. The rearrangement joins TRBV18 to TRBJ1-1, with D possibly TRBD1 on 5 matching bases. CDR1 is KGHSH and CDR2 is LQKENI in the germline V gene. V was cut by 6 bases and J by 5 bases, with 16 bases left in between. The CDR3 has 14 amino acids.